This T cell receptor (beta chain) appears in the sequencing data of a study of T cell responses to AZD1222 COVID-19 vaccine. At the level of the study: Recipients boosted at about 4 weeks or about 12 weeks are pooled. Findings and limits, study-wide: Spike-specific TCR breadth and depth rose after two AZD1222 doses. Mostly white British, mostly female donors; authors suggested clonal diversity may be underestimated.

The CDR3 runs 12 residues. Germline assignment: CDR1 SQVTM and CDR2 ANQGSEA. V shed 7 bases and J shed 7 bases, with 14 bases lying between them. Clones were read by immunoSEQ multiplex PCR, and TCRdb kept only the in-frame ones, dropping some. The sample includes fewer than 150,000 clones, around 86% seen only once; the top ten take approximately 8.1%. This clone was seen only once. Its cognate antigen is unknown. The sequenced sample was peripheral blood, obtained on day 0 of AZD1222 vaccination. The source of this sequence is an adult in good health. J is TRBJ1-5 and V is TRBV29-1; D call uncertain. The CDR3 sequence: CSARRAGQPQHF. Written as DNA, the CDR3 is TGCAGCGCACGTAGGGCCGGACAGCCCCAGCATTTT.